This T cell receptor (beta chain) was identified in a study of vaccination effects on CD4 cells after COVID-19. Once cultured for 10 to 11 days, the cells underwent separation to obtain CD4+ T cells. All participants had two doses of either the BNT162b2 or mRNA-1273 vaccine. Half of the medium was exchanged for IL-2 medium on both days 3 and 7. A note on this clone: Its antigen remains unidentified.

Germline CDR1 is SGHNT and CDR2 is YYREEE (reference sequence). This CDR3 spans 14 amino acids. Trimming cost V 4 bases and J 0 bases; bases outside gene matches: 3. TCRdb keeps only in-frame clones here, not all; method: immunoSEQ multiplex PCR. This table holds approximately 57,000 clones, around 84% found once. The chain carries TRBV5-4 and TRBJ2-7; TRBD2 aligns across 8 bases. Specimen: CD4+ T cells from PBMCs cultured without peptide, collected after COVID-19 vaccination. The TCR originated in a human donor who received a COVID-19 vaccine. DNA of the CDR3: TGTGCCAGCAGCCGGAGCGGGAGCTCCTACGAGCAGTACTTC. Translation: CASSRSGSSYEQYF.